This TCR beta chain was captured in a study of blood T cells in healthy people across ages. This clonotype was counted ten times or more. Antigen: not known. Primers used in a second PCR of about 7 to 11 cycles were a sample-barcoded 5' primer and a J-beta primer mix. Through a template-switch adaptor with 12 random nucleotides, each cDNA molecule received a tag. TCRdb redid the calling of the 5' RACE reads with MiXCR, one entry per CDR3 protein. The data show approximately 810,000 distinct CDR3 sequences, under 30% seen once. Study-level findings and limits: PBMCs that were unsorted prevented a conclusive naive versus antigen-experienced comparison.

This CDR3 spans 17 amino acids. The ends were cut back, 1 base at V and 4 bases at J, with 19 bases in the middle. Germline V gives CDR1 SGHTA, CDR2 FQGNSA. The chain combines TRBV7-2 with TRBJ1-2; a possible D gene is TRBD1 (6 bases). The source is a woman at least 80 years old in good health. The sequenced material came from blood. The CDR3 DNA follows: TGTGCCAGCAGCTTAGTACCCCGGACAGTAATTGGCTATGGCTACACCTTC. It encodes CASSLVPRTVIGYGYTF.